This TCR beta chain stems from a study of control samples from healthy donors and cancer patients. The data were produced by immunoSEQ multiplex PCR, yet TCRdb's version contains in-frame clones alone and is incomplete. The data contain approximately 170,000 clones, around 90% of them singletons. The CDR3 is made up of 14 amino acids. V lost 3 bases to trimming and J lost 5 bases; unmatched junction nucleotides: 8. CDR1 SGHDT and CDR2 YYEEEE come from the germline V gene. Sequenced input: blood. The TCR sequence derives from a woman in her thirties in good health. The rearrangement links TRBV5-6 to TRBJ2-7, with TRBD1 identical over 7 bases. The CDR3 bases are TGTGCCAGCAGCTCCGGGACAGCTGGCGACGAGCAGTACTTC. Protein product: CASSSGTAGDEQYF.